One sample yielded the 10 T cell receptor beta chains listed below, sequenced in a study of cytomegalovirus exposure and HLA in healthy donors. The PCR had 60 Vbeta and 13 Jbeta primers. Data came from immunoSEQ multiplex PCR; TCRdb stores just in-frame clones and leaves some out. The sample contains more than 95,000 clones, approximately 80% of which appear only once. Sequencing was done on a sample of PBMCs. Every receptor here comes from a man aged 30-40 years in good health and CMV-seropositive.

There are a few counts of this clone. The chain carries TRBV6-1 and TRBJ2-2, with a weak D call TRBD1 (6 bases). The length of the CDR3 is 14 residues. Germline V lookup: CDR1 MNHNS, CDR2 SASEGT. V lost 4 bases and J 5 bases, leaving 11 bases between the germline ends. CDR3 amino acids: CASSGGRQTGELFF. As DNA, the CDR3 is TGTGCCAGCAGTGGGGGGCGACAGACCGGGGAGCTGTTTTTT.

V gene TRBV4-2 combines with J gene TRBJ2-3, with TRBD2 identical over 9 bases. The germline V gene has CDR1 LGHNA and CDR2 YNFKEQ. The CDR3 runs 13 residues. Germline trimming cut 0 bases from V and 14 bases from J; bases unmatched to any gene: 6. CDR3 in DNA: TGTGCCAGCAGCCAAGATAGCGGGACTAGCCTGTATTTT. It yields the protein CASSQDSGTSLYF.

Notes on this clone: The sample holds other DNA sequences that translate to the same CDR3. This sequence joins TRBV9 and TRBJ1-2; the D gene is possibly TRBD1 (6 bases). The CDR3 is 12 residues long. Germline V gene sequence: CDR1 SGDLS, CDR2 YYNGEE. Deletions cut 1 base from V and 5 bases from J, with 6 bases between. The CDR3 region is CASSVQGYGYTF. CDR3 bases: TGTGCCAGCAGCGTACAGGGGTATGGCTACACCTTC.

The CDR3 loop reads CASSALRGLDEQFF. CDR3 nucleotide sequence: TGTGCCAGCAGCGCCCTACGAGGGCTCGACGAGCAGTTCTTC. V is TRBV9 and J is TRBJ2-1, with TRBD2 as a possible D gene (5 bases). The CDR3 sequence is 14 residues long. V was pared by 3 bases and J by 10 bases, with 17 bases between. The germline gives CDR1 SGDLS, CDR2 YYNGEE.

This rearrangement joins TRBV13 to TRBJ1-1; D perhaps matches TRBD1 (5 bases). CDR1 and CDR2 from the germline V gene are PRHDT and FYEKMQ (reference sequence). The CDR3 runs to 15 residues. V shed 4 bases and J shed 6 bases, with 18 bases lying between them. CDR3 in amino acids: CASSSQTPGRAEAFF. The CDR3 DNA is TGTGCCAGCAGCTCCCAAACACCAGGGAGGGCTGAAGCTTTCTTT.

This rearrangement joins TRBV21-1 to TRBJ1-5; no DNA check was done on the table's D call, TRBD1. TRBV21-1 is tagged as a pseudogene. This CDR3 contains 13 residues. CDR3: CASGGQQDQPQHF. CDR3 nucleotide sequence: TGTGCCAGCGGGGGACAGCAGGATCAGCCCCAGCATTTT.

The rearrangement uses TRBV30 and TRBJ1-3; D not resolved. Germline V gene sequence: CDR1 GTSNPN, CDR2 SVGIG (reference sequence). V dropped 2 bases and J dropped 0 bases, with 8 bases sitting between them. The CDR3 extends over 14 amino acids. This CDR3 reads CAWSLARSGNTIYF. The CDR3 region has the DNA TGTGCCTGGAGTTTAGCGCGCTCTGGAAACACCATATATTTT.

The chain uses TRBV5-1 and TRBJ2-5; D is possibly TRBD2 (7 bases). Trimming removed 0 bases at V and 2 bases at J, with 17 bases between. Per germline, CDR1 SGHRS and CDR2 YFSETQ. CDR3 length: 17 amino acids. CDR3 sequence: CASSLAYRGAGQETQYF. DNA for the CDR3: TGCGCCAGCAGCTTGGCCTACCGGGGGGCCGGACAAGAGACCCAGTACTTC.

The CDR3 DNA reads as TGCGCCAGCAGCCTCGACGCGACAACCGACAATGAGCAGTTCTTC. It specifies CASSLDATTDNEQFF. The chain has TRBV5-1 and TRBJ2-1, with D unclear. This CDR3 is built from 15 residues. Trimming left V 4 bases short and J 5 bases short, with 16 bases between. Germline CDR1 SGHRS, CDR2 YFSETQ.

The V and J genes are TRBV13 and TRBJ2-3, with a tentative D call TRBD2 (6 bases). CDR1 PRHDT and CDR2 FYEKMQ come from the germline V gene (reference sequence). The CDR3 is 12 residues long. V lost 4 bases to trimming and J lost 11 bases, with 13 bases between them. CDR3 bases: TGTGCCAGCAGCTCTTATCCCGGGGGGCAGTATTTT. Amino acid sequence: CASSSYPGGQYF.